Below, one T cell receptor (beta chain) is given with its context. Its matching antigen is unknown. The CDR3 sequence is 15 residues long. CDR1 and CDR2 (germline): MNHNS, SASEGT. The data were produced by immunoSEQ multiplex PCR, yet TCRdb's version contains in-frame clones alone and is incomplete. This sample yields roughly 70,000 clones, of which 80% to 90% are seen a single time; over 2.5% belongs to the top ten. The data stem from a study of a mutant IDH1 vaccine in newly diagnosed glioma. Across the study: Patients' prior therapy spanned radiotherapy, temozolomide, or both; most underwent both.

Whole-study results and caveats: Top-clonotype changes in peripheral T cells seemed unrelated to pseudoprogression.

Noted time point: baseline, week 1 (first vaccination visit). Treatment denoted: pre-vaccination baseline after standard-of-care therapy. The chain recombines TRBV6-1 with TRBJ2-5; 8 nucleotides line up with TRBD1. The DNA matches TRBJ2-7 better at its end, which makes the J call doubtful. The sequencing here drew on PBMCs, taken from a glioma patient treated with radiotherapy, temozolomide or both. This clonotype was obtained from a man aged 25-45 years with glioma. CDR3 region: CASSEYGTGPREQYF. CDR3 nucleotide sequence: TGTGCCAGCAGTGAATACGGGACAGGTCCTCGCGAGCAGTACTTC.